Listed below are T cell receptor beta chains from one sample, sequenced in a study of response to subunit inactivated influenza vaccine. One entry per CDR3 protein, called by TCRdb with MiXCR from the RT-PCR reads. The sample records some 520,000 distinct CDR3 sequences, more than 15% being singletons. The sample was CD4+ T cells sorted from PBMCs, taken 23 months after vaccination. These receptors were collected from a man aged 50 to 69 who received an inactivated influenza vaccine. The CDR3 runs from the conserved cysteine through the conserved F or W. Each record gives: D gene, J gene, V gene, clone size, CDR3 DNA, CDR3 protein. The D gene is left open where the match is weak. The size entry is marked missing in some rows and otherwise reads once, few, many or a size class.

NA TRBJ2-1 TRBV10-3 few TGTGCCATCAAAGGGAGTGGCGATGAGCAGTTCTTC CAIKGSGDEQFF
TRBD2 TRBJ2-3 TRBV20-1 NA TGCAGTGCTATAGAAGGAGCGGGGAAAGATACGCAGTATTTT CSAIEGAGKDTQYF
NA TRBJ2-1 TRBV24-1 few TGTGCCACCAGTCCCCGGGGACCGACTAATGAGCAGTTCTTC CATSPRGPTNEQFF
TRBD1 TRBJ2-7 TRBV6-1 few TGTGCCAGCAACAGACAGGGGAGAGGTTACGAGCAGTACTTC CASNRQGRGYEQYF
NA TRBJ1-5 TRBV19 NA TGTGCCAGTAGTCGAGGGAATAGCAATCAGCCCCAGCATTTT CASSRGNSNQPQHF
NA TRBJ2-3 TRBV29-1 NA TGCAGCGTTATGACGGACGGCCATCGGGATACGCAGTATTTT CSVMTDGHRDTQYF
NA TRBJ1-1 TRBV28 NA TGTGCCAGCAGTTCCGGGATGAACACTGAAGCTTTCTTT CASSSGMNTEAFF
NA TRBJ1-2 TRBV12-3/TRBV12-4 NA TGTGCCAGCAGTTTAGCCCAGAGCTATGGCTACACCTTC CASSLAQSYGYTF
TRBD2 TRBJ2-1 TRBV9 NA TGTGCCAGCAGCAAGTCTCAGCGGGGTTACAATGAGCAGTTCTTC CASSKSQRGYNEQFF
TRBD2 TRBJ2-7 TRBV5-1 NA TGCGCCAGCAGCCCCGGATGGAGCTCGGGACTAGCGGGGGTACTTACCTACGAGCAGTACTTC CASSPGWSSGLAGVLTYEQYF
NA TRBJ1-4 TRBV6-1 NA TGTGCCAGCAGCCCCGCACAGACAGTTCAGAAGATGTTTTTT CASSPAQTVQKMFF
NA TRBJ1-5 TRBV2 few TGTGCCAGCAGCCCCGTGGGGGGCTCAGGCCAGCCCCAGCATTTT CASSPVGGSGQPQHF
NA TRBJ2-2 TRBV6-5 NA TGTGCCACCTTAGATCATACCGGGGAGCTGTTTTTT CATLDHTGELFF
NA TRBJ2-5 TRBV4-3 few TGCGCCAGCAGCCAAGTCGTGGGGGACCAAGAGACCCAGTACTTC CASSQVVGDQETQYF
TRBD1 TRBJ2-5 TRBV20-1 few TGCAGTGCAACCCCCCGGGACAGGAGAGCCCAGTACTTC CSATPRDRRAQYF
NA TRBJ2-3 TRBV5-5 NA TGTACCAGCAGCTTGACGGCTCCAGATACGCAGTATTTT CTSSLTAPDTQYF
NA TRBJ2-7 TRBV7-9 few TGTGCCAGCAGCGCAGATCACTACGAGCAGTACTTC CASSADHYEQYF
NA TRBJ2-3 TRBV6-6 many TGTGCCAGCAGCACAGATACGCAGTATTTT CASSTDTQYF
NA TRBJ2-3 TRBV5-1 few TGCGCCAGCAGCTTCCTCGGCGAGGGGGCAGATACGCAGTATTTT CASSFLGEGADTQYF
NA TRBJ2-3 TRBV7-9 few TGTGCCAGCAGCTTCCAGTCGGATACGCAGTATTTT CASSFQSDTQYF
TRBD1 TRBJ2-1 TRBV20-1 NA TGCAGTGCTATCCTCAGGACAGGCGAATCCTACAATGAGCAGTTCTTC CSAILRTGESYNEQFF
TRBD2 TRBJ2-3 TRBV19 NA TGTGCCAGTAGTGGACTAGCGGGGAGATCAGATACGCAGTATTTT CASSGLAGRSDTQYF
TRBD1 TRBJ2-7 TRBV24-1 NA TGTGCCACCAGTGATCGGGGACAGGGGGCCAACGAGCAGTACTTC CATSDRGQGANEQYF
NA TRBJ2-1 TRBV28 few TGTGCCAGCAGCCTGCTGTCACCAAATGAGCAGTTCTTC CASSLLSPNEQFF
NA TRBJ2-2 TRBV12-5 NA TGTGCTAGCAGGGAACAGAACACCGGGGAGCTGTTTTTT CASREQNTGELFF
NA TRBJ2-5 TRBV20-1 NA TGCAGTGTCATCTCGACTGGAAACCAAGAGACCCAGTACTTC CSVISTGNQETQYF
TRBD2 TRBJ2-1 TRBV20-1 NA TGCAGTGCTAAAAGCGGGAGGTCCAACAATGAGCAGTTCTTC CSAKSGRSNNEQFF
TRBD1 TRBJ2-1 TRBV10-3 NA TGTGCCATCAGGGGGGACAGGGGGCGTTACAATGAGCAGTTCTTC CAIRGDRGRYNEQFF
TRBD2 TRBJ2-5 TRBV28 few TGTGCCAGCAGCGATAGCGGGAGGGCGGACTTGGCCCAGTACTTC CASSDSGRADLAQYF
NA TRBJ2-2 TRBV4-3 medium-sized TGCGCCAGCAGCCAAGACAGGGTTCCCCCGAACACCGGGGAGCTGTTTTTT CASSQDRVPPNTGELFF
NA TRBJ1-1 TRBV29-1 NA TGCAGCGTTGGGCGGCAAGGGGAAATGGCTTTCTTT CSVGRQGEMAFF
TRBD1 TRBJ1-2 TRBV5-1 NA TGCGCCAGCAGCTTGGAACAGGGGGCCTACACCTTC CASSLEQGAYTF
TRBD1 TRBJ2-2 TRBV6-1 few TGTGCCAGCAGTCAAGAAGGGGGCACGAACACCGGGGAGCTGTTTTTT CASSQEGGTNTGELFF
NA TRBJ2-1 TRBV5-4 few TGTGCCAGCAGCCCCGTCCCCGAATCCTACAATGAGCAGTTCTTC CASSPVPESYNEQFF
NA TRBJ1-6 TRBV12-3/TRBV12-4 NA TGTGCCACCAGTTTTCGGGGTAACAATTCACCCCTCCACTTT CATSFRGNNSPLHF
TRBD2 TRBJ2-1 TRBV20-1 few TGCAGTGCCCATTCCGGACTAGCCGATGAGCAGTTCTTC CSAHSGLADEQFF
NA TRBJ1-2 TRBV4-2 NA TGTGCCAGCAGCCAAGATCTGACACGCAACTATGGCTACACCTTC CASSQDLTRNYGYTF
NA TRBJ1-6 TRBV7-8 NA TGTGCCAGCAGCACGGGACCTACTTATAATTCACCCCTCCACTTT CASSTGPTYNSPLHF
NA TRBJ2-1 TRBV2 few TGTGCCAGCAGGAGACTACTGTACAATGAGCAGTTCTTC CASRRLLYNEQFF
NA TRBJ1-5 TRBV10-3 few TGTGCCATCAGTGAGTCGAAGGGGAATCAGCCCCAGCATTTT CAISESKGNQPQHF
TRBD1 TRBJ1-5 TRBV20-1 many TGCAGTGCTAGAAATAGGGACAGGGAATACCAGCCCCAGCATTTT CSARNRDREYQPQHF
NA TRBJ1-1 TRBV20-1 few TGCAGTGCTAGAATAGACAGCATGAACACTGAAGCTTTCTTT CSARIDSMNTEAFF
NA TRBJ2-5 TRBV7-7 few TGTGCCAGCCCGGGGAGAGAGACCCAGTACTTC CASPGRETQYF
TRBD1 TRBJ2-7 TRBV11-2 NA TGTGCCAGCAGGCACTTAGGGGGGACAGGGCGTAAGGAGCAGTACTTC CASRHLGGTGRKEQYF
TRBD1 TRBJ2-1 TRBV14 NA TGTGCCAGCAGAGACAGACAGGGGGGGCACAATGAGCAGTTCTTC CASRDRQGGHNEQFF
TRBD2 TRBJ2-3 TRBV20-1 NA TGCAGTGCTCGTTCTATCAGCGGGGGATACACAGATACGCAGTATTTT CSARSISGGYTDTQYF
NA TRBJ2-2 TRBV18 few TGTGCCAGCTCACCAAACAGACGGAACACCGGGGAGCTGTTTTTT CASSPNRRNTGELFF
TRBD1 TRBJ2-3 TRBV11-3 once TGTGCCAGCAGCTTACGGCAGGGGGATAAAGATACGCAGTATTTT CASSLRQGDKDTQYF
NA TRBJ1-1 TRBV2 NA TGTGCCAGCAAGGATTGGGCTACGGGCGGGGAAGCTTTCTTT CASKDWATGGEAFF
NA TRBJ1-5 TRBV7-2 NA TGTGCCAGCAGCCCCGGGGACAATAATCAGCCCCAGCATTTT CASSPGDNNQPQHF
TRBD2 TRBJ2-5 TRBV6-1 NA TGTGCCAGCACTAAGAGCGGGACGAGAGAGACCCAGTACTTC CASTKSGTRETQYF
TRBD2 TRBJ2-1 TRBV28 few TGTGCCAGCAGTTCACTAGCGGGATTCTACAATGAGCAGTTCTTC CASSSLAGFYNEQFF
NA TRBJ2-3 TRBV9 NA TGTGCCAGCAGCGCCACCTCCCGGAAAGATACGCAGTATTTT CASSATSRKDTQYF
TRBD2 TRBJ2-7 TRBV20-1 few TGCGCCCTGGACACTAGCGGTTCCTACGAGCAGTACTTC CALDTSGSYEQYF
NA TRBJ2-5 TRBV28 NA TGTGCCAGTCGGCAGGGGCCTGGGGAGACCCAGTACTTC CASRQGPGETQYF